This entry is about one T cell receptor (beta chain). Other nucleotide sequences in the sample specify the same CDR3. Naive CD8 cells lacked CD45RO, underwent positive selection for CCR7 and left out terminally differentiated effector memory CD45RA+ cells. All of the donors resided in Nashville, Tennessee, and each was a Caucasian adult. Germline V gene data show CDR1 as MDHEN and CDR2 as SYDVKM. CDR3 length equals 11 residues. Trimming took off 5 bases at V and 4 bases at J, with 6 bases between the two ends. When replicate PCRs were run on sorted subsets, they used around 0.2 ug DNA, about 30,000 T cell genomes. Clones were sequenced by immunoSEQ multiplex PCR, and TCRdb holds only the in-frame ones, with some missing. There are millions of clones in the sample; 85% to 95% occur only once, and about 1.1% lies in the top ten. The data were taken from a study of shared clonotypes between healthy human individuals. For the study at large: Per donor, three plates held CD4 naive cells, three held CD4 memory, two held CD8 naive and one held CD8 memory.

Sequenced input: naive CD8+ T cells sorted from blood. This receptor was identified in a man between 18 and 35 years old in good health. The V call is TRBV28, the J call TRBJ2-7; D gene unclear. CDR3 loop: CASSLGYEQYF. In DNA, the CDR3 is TGTGCCAGCAGTCTCGGGTACGAGCAGTACTTC.